Listed below are T cell receptor beta chains from one sample, sequenced in a study of cytomegalovirus exposure and HLA in healthy donors. TCRdb's table, derived via immunoSEQ multiplex PCR, lists solely in-frame clones and lacks some. This sample has tens of thousands of clones; roughly 63% occur once, and the top ten carry roughly a fifth. The sample taken for sequencing was PBMCs. These receptors all come from a woman aged 45-60 years in good health and CMV-seropositive. The CDR3 runs from the conserved cysteine through the conserved F or W. Each record gives: V gene, clone size, D gene, CDR3 length, J gene, CDR3 DNA, CDR3 protein. D genes are given only for firm matches. Some rows have no size entry. The others give once, few or many, or a class for an expanded clone.

V gene: TRBV5-1
clone size: NA
D gene: TRBD1
CDR3 length: 13
J gene: TRBJ2-5
CDR3 DNA: TGCGCCAGCAGCGAACAGGGGGGAGAGACCCAGTACTTC
CDR3 protein: CASSEQGGETQYF

V gene: TRBV7-9
clone size: NA
D gene: NA
CDR3 length: 10
J gene: TRBJ1-2
CDR3 DNA: TGTTCCAGCAGCCCCGCGGGCTACACCTTC
CDR3 protein: CSSSPAGYTF

V gene: TRBV27
clone size: NA
D gene: NA
CDR3 length: 15
J gene: TRBJ1-6
CDR3 DNA: TGTGCCAGCAGTCTCTACCGGGATTTCAATTCACCCCTCCACTTT
CDR3 protein: CASSLYRDFNSPLHF

V gene: TRBV7-9
clone size: NA
D gene: NA
CDR3 length: 12
J gene: TRBJ2-2
CDR3 DNA: TGTGCCAGCAGCTTGAGGGCCGGGGAGCTGTTTTTT
CDR3 protein: CASSLRAGELFF

V gene: TRBV6-1
clone size: once
D gene: NA
CDR3 length: 12
J gene: TRBJ2-1
CDR3 DNA: TGTGCCAGCAGGGCGGAGGACAATGAGCAGTTCTTC
CDR3 protein: CASRAEDNEQFF

V gene: TRBV27
clone size: NA
D gene: TRBD1
CDR3 length: 13
J gene: TRBJ1-1
CDR3 DNA: TGTGCCAGCAGGGGGACAGCTAACACTGAAGCTTTCTTT
CDR3 protein: CASRGTANTEAFF

V gene: TRBV4-1
clone size: few
D gene: NA
CDR3 length: 17
J gene: TRBJ1-5
CDR3 DNA: TGCGCCAGCAGCCAGGGGAAGATAGGGGCTACGAATCAGCCCCAGCATTTT
CDR3 protein: CASSQGKIGATNQPQHF

V gene: TRBV7-9
clone size: once
D gene: NA
CDR3 length: 13
J gene: TRBJ1-1
CDR3 DNA: TGTGCCAGCAGCTTACAAAGCTACACTGAAGCTTTCTTT
CDR3 protein: CASSLQSYTEAFF

V gene: TRBV21-1
clone size: NA
D gene: NA
CDR3 length: 15
J gene: TRBJ1-5
CDR3 DNA: TGTGCCAGCAGCAGACAGGGGGTTTGCAATCAGCCCCAGCATTTT
CDR3 protein: CASSRQGVCNQPQHF

V gene: TRBV4-2
clone size: NA
D gene: NA
CDR3 length: 15
J gene: TRBJ2-1
CDR3 DNA: TGTGCCAGCAGCCGAGAACAGGGCCCCCTTTGGGAGCAGTTCTTC
CDR3 protein: CASSREQGPLWEQFF

V gene: TRBV7-9
clone size: NA
D gene: NA
CDR3 length: 12
J gene: TRBJ1-1
CDR3 DNA: TGTGCCAGCAGCTTCGGGGACACTGAAGCTTTCTTT
CDR3 protein: CASSFGDTEAFF

V gene: TRBV5-6
clone size: NA
D gene: NA
CDR3 length: 14
J gene: TRBJ2-7
CDR3 DNA: TGTGCCAGCAGCTTTGCGGGGAAAGAATACGAGCAGTACTTC
CDR3 protein: CASSFAGKEYEQYF

V gene: TRBV4-2
clone size: NA
D gene: NA
CDR3 length: 15
J gene: TRBJ1-2
CDR3 DNA: TGTGCCAGCAGCCAAGACGTTGTGGGGGCGGAGGGCTACACCTTC
CDR3 protein: CASSQDVVGAEGYTF

V gene: TRBV30
clone size: NA
D gene: NA
CDR3 length: 13
J gene: TRBJ2-7
CDR3 DNA: TGTGCCTGGAGTCCAGGAGCGGGCTACGAGCAGTACTTC
CDR3 protein: CAWSPGAGYEQYF

V gene: TRBV7-7
clone size: NA
D gene: TRBD1
CDR3 length: 15
J gene: TRBJ2-7
CDR3 DNA: TGTGCCAGCAGTTACGGACAGGGGCCGTCCTACGAGCAGTACTTC
CDR3 protein: CASSYGQGPSYEQYF

V gene: TRBV30
clone size: NA
D gene: TRBD1
CDR3 length: 13
J gene: TRBJ1-1
CDR3 DNA: TGTGCCTGGGACAGGGGCCGAGACACTGAAGCTTTCTTT
CDR3 protein: CAWDRGRDTEAFF

V gene: TRBV28
clone size: NA
D gene: NA
CDR3 length: 15
J gene: TRBJ1-6
CDR3 DNA: TGTGCCAGCAGCTTAGAGGGACTGTATAATTCACCCCTCCACTTT
CDR3 protein: CASSLEGLYNSPLHF

V gene: TRBV5-1
clone size: NA
D gene: NA
CDR3 length: 15
J gene: TRBJ1-6
CDR3 DNA: TGCGCCAGCAGCTTGGTCGCAGGTAGTAATTCACCCCTCCACTTT
CDR3 protein: CASSLVAGSNSPLHF

V gene: TRBV2
clone size: NA
D gene: TRBD1
CDR3 length: 14
J gene: TRBJ2-7
CDR3 DNA: TGTGCCAGCAGTTTGTCAGGGGGCTGGAACGAGCAGTACTTC
CDR3 protein: CASSLSGGWNEQYF

V gene: TRBV28
clone size: few
D gene: NA
CDR3 length: 14
J gene: TRBJ2-7
CDR3 DNA: TGTGCCAGCAGCCCTCGGGATGTCGGATACGAGCAGTACTTC
CDR3 protein: CASSPRDVGYEQYF

V gene: TRBV19
clone size: NA
D gene: TRBD1
CDR3 length: 13
J gene: TRBJ1-2
CDR3 DNA: TGTGCCAGTGAGGACAGGACGAACTATGGCTACACCTTC
CDR3 protein: CASEDRTNYGYTF

V gene: TRBV6-1
clone size: NA
D gene: NA
CDR3 length: 16
J gene: TRBJ1-1
CDR3 DNA: TGTGCCAGCAGTGAAGCGCTCGGGGGGACTAACACTGAAGCTTTCTTT
CDR3 protein: CASSEALGGTNTEAFF